This T cell receptor beta chain was identified in a study of cytomegalovirus exposure and HLA in healthy donors. CDR1 and CDR2 from the germline V gene are SGHRS and YFSETQ. V lost 2 bases to trimming and J lost 0 bases, with 10 bases between them. CDR3 length: 15 residues. This table comes from immunoSEQ multiplex PCR, and its TCRdb copy is limited to in-frame clones, with some not included. The table lists around 190,000 clones, roughly 82% of them singletons. The clonotype was recovered from a woman between 18 and 29 years old in good health and CMV-seronegative. V usage is TRBV5-1 and J usage is TRBJ2-3, with D possibly matching TRBD1 (6 bases). Sequencing used PBMCs. The CDR3 nucleotides are TGCGCCAGCAGCTTAGGGACACCGAGCACAGATACGCAGTATTTT. The encoded protein is CASSLGTPSTDTQYF.